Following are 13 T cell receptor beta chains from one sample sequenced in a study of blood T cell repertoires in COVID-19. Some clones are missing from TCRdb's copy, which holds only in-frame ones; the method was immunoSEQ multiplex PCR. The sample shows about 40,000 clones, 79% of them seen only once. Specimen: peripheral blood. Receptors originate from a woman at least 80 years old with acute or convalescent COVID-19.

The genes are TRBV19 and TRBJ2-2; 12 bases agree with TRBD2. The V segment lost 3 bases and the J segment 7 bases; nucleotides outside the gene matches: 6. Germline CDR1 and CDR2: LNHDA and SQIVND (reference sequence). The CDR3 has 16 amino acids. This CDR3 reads CASSILAGGRSGELFF. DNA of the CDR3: TGTGCCAGTAGTATCCTAGCGGGAGGGCGCAGCGGGGAGCTGTTTTTT. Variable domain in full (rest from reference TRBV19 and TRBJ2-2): DGGITQSPKYLFRKEGQNVTLSCEQNLNHDAMYWYRQDPGQGLRLIYYSQIVNDFQKGDIAEGYSVSREKKESFPLTVTSAQKNPTAFYLCASSILAGGRSGELFFGEGSRLTVL.

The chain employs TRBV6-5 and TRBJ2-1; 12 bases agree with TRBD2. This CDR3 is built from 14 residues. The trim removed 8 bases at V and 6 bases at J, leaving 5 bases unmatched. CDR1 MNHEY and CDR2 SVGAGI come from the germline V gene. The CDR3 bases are TGTGCCAGCGCGCTAGCGGGAGGGAGCAATGAGCAGTTCTTC. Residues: CASALAGGSNEQFF.

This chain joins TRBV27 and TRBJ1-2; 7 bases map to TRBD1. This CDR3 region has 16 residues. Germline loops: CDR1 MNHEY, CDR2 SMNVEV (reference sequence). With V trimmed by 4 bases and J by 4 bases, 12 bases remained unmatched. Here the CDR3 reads CASSSSDRPGIYGYTF. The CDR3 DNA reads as TGTGCCAGCAGTTCCTCGGACAGGCCCGGAATCTATGGCTACACCTTC.

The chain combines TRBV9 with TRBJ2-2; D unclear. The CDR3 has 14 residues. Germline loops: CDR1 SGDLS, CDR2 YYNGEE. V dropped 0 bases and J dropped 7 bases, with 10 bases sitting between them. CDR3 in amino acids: CASSVDLVDGELFF. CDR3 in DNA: TGTGCCAGCAGCGTAGACCTAGTTGACGGGGAGCTGTTTTTT.

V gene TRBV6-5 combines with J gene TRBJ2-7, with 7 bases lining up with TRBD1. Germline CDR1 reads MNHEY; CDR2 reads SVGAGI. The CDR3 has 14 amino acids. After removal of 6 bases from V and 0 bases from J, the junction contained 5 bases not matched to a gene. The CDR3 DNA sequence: TGTGCCAGCAGGATAACAGGGGCCTCCTACGAGCAGTACTTC. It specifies CASRITGASYEQYF.

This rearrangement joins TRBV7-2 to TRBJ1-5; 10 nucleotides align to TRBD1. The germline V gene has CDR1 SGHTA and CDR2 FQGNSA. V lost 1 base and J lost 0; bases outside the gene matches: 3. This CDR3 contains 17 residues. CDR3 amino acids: CASSLGQGAYSNQPQHF. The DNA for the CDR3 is TGTGCCAGCAGCTTAGGACAGGGGGCGTATAGCAATCAGCCCCAGCATTTT.

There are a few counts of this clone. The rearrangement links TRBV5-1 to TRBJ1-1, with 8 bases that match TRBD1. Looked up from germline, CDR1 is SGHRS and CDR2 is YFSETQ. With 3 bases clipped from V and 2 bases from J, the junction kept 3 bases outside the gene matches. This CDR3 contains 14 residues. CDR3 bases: TGCGCCAGCAGCTCGGGACAGGCCAACACTGAAGCTTTCTTT. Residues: CASSSGQANTEAFF.

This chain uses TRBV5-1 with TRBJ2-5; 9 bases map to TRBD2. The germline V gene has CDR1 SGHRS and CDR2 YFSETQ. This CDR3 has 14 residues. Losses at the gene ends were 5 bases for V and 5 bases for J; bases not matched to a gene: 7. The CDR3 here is CASRSSGRRETQYF. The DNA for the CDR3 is TGCGCCAGCAGGTCCAGCGGGAGGAGGGAGACCCAGTACTTC. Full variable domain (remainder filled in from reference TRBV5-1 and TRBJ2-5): KAGVTQTPRYLIKTRGQQVTLSCSPISGHRSVSWYQQTPGQGLQFLFEYFSETQRNKGNFPGRFSGRQFSNSRSEMNVSTLELGDSALYLCASRSSGRRETQYFGPGTRLLVL.

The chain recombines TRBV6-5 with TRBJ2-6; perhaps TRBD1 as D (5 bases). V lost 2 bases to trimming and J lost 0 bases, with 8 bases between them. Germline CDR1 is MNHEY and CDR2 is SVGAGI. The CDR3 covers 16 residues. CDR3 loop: CASSYRQFSGANVLTF. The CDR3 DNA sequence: TGTGCCAGCAGTTACAGACAGTTCTCTGGGGCCAACGTCCTGACTTTC.

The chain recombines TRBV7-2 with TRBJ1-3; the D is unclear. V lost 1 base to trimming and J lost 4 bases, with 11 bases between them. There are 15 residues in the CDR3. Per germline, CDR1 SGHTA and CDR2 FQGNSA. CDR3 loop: CASSLDKRLGNTIYF. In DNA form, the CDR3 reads TGTGCCAGCAGCTTAGACAAAAGATTAGGAAACACCATATATTTT.

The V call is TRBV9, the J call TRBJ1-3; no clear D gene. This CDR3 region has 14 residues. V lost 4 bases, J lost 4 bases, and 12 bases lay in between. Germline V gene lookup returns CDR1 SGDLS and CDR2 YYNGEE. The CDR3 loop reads CASSPPGSGNTIYF. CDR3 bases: TGTGCCAGCAGCCCCCCGGGTAGCGGAAACACCATATATTTT.

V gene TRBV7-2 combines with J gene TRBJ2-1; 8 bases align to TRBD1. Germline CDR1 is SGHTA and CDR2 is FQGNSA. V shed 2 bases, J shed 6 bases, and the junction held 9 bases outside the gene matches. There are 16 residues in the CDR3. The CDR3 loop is CASSLRPGQVGNEQFF. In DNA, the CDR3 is TGTGCCAGCAGCTTACGCCCGGGACAGGTGGGCAATGAGCAGTTCTTC.

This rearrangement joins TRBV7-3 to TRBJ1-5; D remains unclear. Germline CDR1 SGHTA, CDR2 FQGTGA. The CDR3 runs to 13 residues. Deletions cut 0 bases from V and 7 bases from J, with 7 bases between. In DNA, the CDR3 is TGTGCCAGCAGCTTAACGGAGGACCAGCCCCAGCATTTT. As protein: CASSLTEDQPQHF.